Listed below are T cell receptor beta chains from one sample, sequenced in a study of cytomegalovirus exposure and HLA in healthy donors. TCRdb's table, derived via immunoSEQ multiplex PCR, lists solely in-frame clones and lacks some. The table shows 100,000 or so clones, with 76% occurring only once. Specimen: PBMCs. The receptor source for this set is a man between 25 and 39 years old in good health and CMV-seropositive. The CDR3 runs from the conserved cysteine through the conserved F or W. The D gene is left open where the match is weak. Some rows have no size entry. The others give once, few or many, or a class for an expanded clone.

j_gene | v_gene | d_gene | abundance | CDR3aa | CDR3nt
TRBJ1-3 | TRBV6-1 | TRBD1 | once | CASSSGTASGNTIYF | TGTGCCAGCAGTTCGGGGACAGCTTCTGGAAACACCATATATTTT
TRBJ2-1 | TRBV12-5 | NA | NA | CASVLGRNNEQFF | TGTGCTAGTGTCCTGGGGAGGAACAATGAGCAGTTCTTC
TRBJ1-4 | TRBV7-2 | NA | NA | CASRERATNEKLFF | TGTGCCAGCAGAGAGAGGGCAACTAATGAAAAACTGTTTTTT
TRBJ2-1 | TRBV4-2 | TRBD1 | NA | CASSREDRADEQFF | TGTGCCAGCAGCCGTGAGGACAGGGCCGATGAGCAGTTCTTC
TRBJ1-2 | TRBV19 | NA | NA | CASSTGGGYTF | TGTGCCAGTAGTACGGGGGGTGGCTACACCTTC
TRBJ1-6 | TRBV5-1 | NA | NA | CASSLDRNSPLHF | TGCGCCAGCAGCTTAGACAGGAATTCACCCCTCCACTTT
TRBJ2-1 | TRBV7-9 | TRBD2 | NA | CSSSKLAGGYNEQFF | TGTTCCAGCAGCAAACTAGCGGGGGGCTACAATGAGCAGTTCTTC
TRBJ1-2 | TRBV6-5 | TRBD1 | NA | CASSYPGTGTGGYTF | TGTGCCAGCAGTTACCCCGGGACAGGGACAGGTGGCTACACCTTC
TRBJ2-3 | TRBV11-3 | TRBD2 | once | CASARGDTDTQYF | TGTGCCAGCGCCCGGGGGGACACAGATACGCAGTATTTT
TRBJ1-3 | TRBV5-1 | NA | NA | CASSFQGEGNTIYF | TGCGCCAGCAGCTTTCAGGGTGAAGGAAACACCATATATTTT
TRBJ1-5 | TRBV7-2 | TRBD1 | NA | CASSSGQDQPQHF | TGTGCCAGCAGCTCTGGACAGGATCAGCCCCAGCATTTT
TRBJ2-1 | TRBV5-1 | TRBD2 | once | CASSVSGSFYNEQFF | TGCGCCAGCAGCGTTAGCGGGAGCTTCTACAATGAGCAGTTCTTC
TRBJ1-2 | TRBV27 | TRBD1 | NA | CASRAEPGQGVYGYTF | TGTGCCAGCAGAGCGGAACCGGGACAGGGGGTTTATGGCTACACCTTC
TRBJ1-6 | TRBV5-1 | TRBD1 | NA | CASSYDRVYSPLHF | TGCGCCAGCAGTTACGACAGGGTTTATTCACCCCTCCACTTT
TRBJ2-3 | TRBV6-6 | TRBD2 | NA | CASSYVAGESRDTQYF | TGTGCCAGCAGTTACGTGGCGGGGGAGAGTAGGGATACGCAGTATTTT
TRBJ2-1 | TRBV21-1 | NA | NA | CATPDLWGVRGGLGITLSGEQFF | TGTGCCACCCCAGATTTGTGGGGAGTTCGCGGGGGCCTCGGGATTACTCTCTCGGGTGAGCAGTTCTTC
TRBJ1-1 | TRBV5-6 | TRBD1 | few | CASSWDRNTEAFF | TGTGCCAGCAGCTGGGACAGGAACACTGAAGCTTTCTTT
TRBJ2-7 | TRBV30 | TRBD1 | NA | CAWSPQGRSYEQYF | TGTGCCTGGAGTCCACAGGGGCGATCCTACGAGCAGTACTTC
TRBJ1-1 | TRBV19 | TRBD1 | NA | CASSPGQGATEAFF | TGTGCCAGTAGTCCGGGACAGGGGGCGACTGAAGCTTTCTTT
TRBJ1-1 | TRBV5-1 | NA | NA | CASSLGVGVTEAFF | TGCGCCAGCAGTTTGGGGGTGGGCGTAACTGAAGCTTTCTTT
TRBJ2-1 | TRBV4-2 | TRBD2 | NA | CASSQPLAGEGNEQFF | TGTGCCAGCAGCCAACCTCTAGCGGGAGAGGGGAATGAGCAGTTCTTC
TRBJ1-3 | TRBV6-5 | NA | NA | CASRIDRTSGNTIYF | TGTGCCAGCAGGATAGACAGGACCTCTGGAAACACCATATATTTT
TRBJ1-1 | TRBV6-1 | TRBD1 | NA | CASSTGEWYTEAFF | TGTGCCAGCAGTACAGGGGAATGGTACACTGAAGCTTTCTTT
TRBJ2-3 | TRBV9 | NA | NA | CASSPREGTDTQYF | TGTGCCAGCAGCCCGCGGGAAGGCACAGATACGCAGTATTTT
TRBJ1-5 | TRBV7-2 | TRBD1 | NA | CASSTGGERPQHF | TGTGCCAGCAGCACAGGGGGCGAACGGCCCCAGCATTTT
TRBJ1-2 | TRBV7-8 | TRBD1 | NA | CASSLLTGANYGYTF | TGTGCCAGCAGCCTCTTGACAGGGGCTAACTATGGCTACACCTTC
TRBJ1-4 | TRBV10-1 | NA | NA | CASSEREIATNEKLFF | TGCGCCAGCAGTGAGAGGGAGATAGCAACTAATGAAAAACTGTTTTTT
TRBJ2-1 | TRBV18 | TRBD1 | NA | CASSPGTGAYNEQFF | TGTGCCAGCTCACCAGGGACAGGGGCCTACAATGAGCAGTTCTTC
TRBJ1-1 | TRBV2 | NA | NA | CASSERRQGGEAFF | TGTGCCAGCAGTGAAAGGCGGCAGGGAGGTGAAGCTTTCTTT
TRBJ1-2 | TRBV15 | TRBD1 | NA | CATGTGTRGYGYTF | TGTGCCACCGGGACAGGAACGAGGGGCTATGGCTACACCTTC
TRBJ1-1 | TRBV7-2 | NA | few | CASSSLQGPRSEAFF | TGTGCCAGCAGCTCATTACAGGGACCGAGGAGTGAAGCTTTCTTT
TRBJ1-1 | TRBV2 | NA | once | CASSAGMNTEAFF | TGTGCCAGCAGTGCGGGAATGAACACTGAAGCTTTCTTT
TRBJ1-4 | TRBV6-6 | TRBD1 | NA | CASSSRQGNEKLFF | TGTGCCAGCAGTTCCAGACAGGGGAACGAAAAACTGTTTTTT
TRBJ2-5 | TRBV28 | NA | NA | CASSLQDNQETQYF | TGTGCCAGCAGTTTACAGGACAACCAAGAGACCCAGTACTTC
TRBJ2-1 | TRBV28 | TRBD2 | few | CASTRAGPLKNEQFF | TGTGCCAGCACCCGAGCGGGGCCCTTAAAAAATGAGCAGTTCTTC
TRBJ2-1 | TRBV2 | NA | NA | CASSITGKQFF | TGTGCCAGCAGTATTACGGGGAAGCAGTTCTTC